One T cell receptor (beta chain) is described in this entry. This clonotype was seen a few times. Its antigen remains undetermined. No much larger clonotype is one base removed from it; base qualities were not supplied. These data originate in a study of response to subunit inactivated influenza vaccine (dated by TCRdb to 2017 to 2018). A note on the overall study: Deep quantitative profiling of the T cell receptor repertoire was used in the study to follow responses to a trivalent subunit inactivated influenza vaccine.

Preparation of the library involved RT-PCR. TCRdb records Illumina HiSeq 2500 as the sequencer. TCRdb ran its own pipeline on the public reads, namely fastp trimming at Q25 and MiXCR clone calling, and kept in-frame beta chains. Records with the same CDR3 protein are collapsed into one entry carrying the most frequent genes and DNA. The sample table records around 200,000 distinct CDR3 sequences; around 9% of these occur just once. Clones ranked in the top ten supply roughly 11% of the sample. Based on the germline V gene (reference sequence), the CDR1 and CDR2 sequences are SGHAT and FQDESV. The CDR3, cysteine through phenylalanine, is 16 amino acids long. The retained sequence is limited to the CDR3, 48 bases, with the frame set at the first base. V is trimmed back by 7 bases and J by 3 bases, and the junction contains 6 bases that no gene match accounts for. Broad study findings and their caveats: It was suggested by the authors that each seasonal influenza vaccination may recruit only a limited number of new T cells.

The clonotype comes from a middle-aged man who received an inactivated influenza vaccine. Donor details come from another sample of the same person, matched by shared clones. The chain uses TRBV11-1 and TRBJ2-2, and 12 junctional nucleotides match TRBD2. Material: non-naive T cells sorted from PBMCs, obtained on the day of vaccination. Sample cell subset or site, as interpreted from the label and publication: memory T cell fraction. The CDR3 loop reads CASTRRLAGDTGELFF. The DNA sequence is as follows: TGTGCCAGCACCCGCAGACTAGCGGGAGACACCGGGGAGCTGTTTTTT. The full variable domain, with segments outside the CDR3 supplied by the reference TRBV11-1 and TRBJ2-2 proteins, appears as EAEVAQSPRYKITEKSQAVAFWCDPISGHATLYWYRQILGQGPELLVQFQDESVVDDSQLPKDRFSAERLKGVDSTLKIQPAELGDSAMYLCASTRRLAGDTGELFFGEGSRLTVL.